This TCR beta chain was sequenced in a study of T cell responses to AZD1222 COVID-19 vaccine. Germline CDR1 MNHEY, CDR2 SVGEGT. CDR3 size: 15 residues. V dropped 1 base and J dropped 5; count of bases not matched to a gene: 4. Profiling relied on immunoSEQ multiplex PCR, and the TCRdb table lists in-frame clones only, not all of them. The sample contains roughly 150,000 clones, 89% of which appear only once. This material consisted of peripheral blood, taken on day 0 of AZD1222 vaccination. The chain uses TRBV6-2 or TRBV6-3 and TRBJ2-1; TRBD2 matches at 8 bases. This TCR was recovered from an adult in good health. The CDR3 nucleotides read TGTGCCAGCAGTTACTTTCGGACTAGCAACAATGAGCAGTTCTTC. It is translated as CASSYFRTSNNEQFF.